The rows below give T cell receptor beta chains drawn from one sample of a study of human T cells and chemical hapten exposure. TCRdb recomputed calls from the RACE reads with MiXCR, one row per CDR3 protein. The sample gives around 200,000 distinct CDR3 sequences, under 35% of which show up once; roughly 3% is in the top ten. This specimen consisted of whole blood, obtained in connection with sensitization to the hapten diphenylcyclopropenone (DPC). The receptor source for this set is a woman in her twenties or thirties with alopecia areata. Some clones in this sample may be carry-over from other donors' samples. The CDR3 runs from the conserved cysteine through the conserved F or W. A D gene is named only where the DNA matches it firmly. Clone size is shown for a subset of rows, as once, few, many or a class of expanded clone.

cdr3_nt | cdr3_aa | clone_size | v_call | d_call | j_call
TGTGCCAGCAGTTACTACAAAAGGGGAAACACAGATACGCAGTATTTT | CASSYYKRGNTDTQYF | few | TRBV6-2/TRBV6-3 | - | TRBJ2-3
TGTGCCAGCTCCAAAGGGGCGGAGGGGACCCAAGAGACCCAGTACTTC | CASSKGAEGTQETQYF | - | TRBV3-1 | - | TRBJ2-5
TGCAGCGGCCAGGCGGGAGTTGGTTACGAGCAGTACTTC | CSGQAGVGYEQYF | few | TRBV20-1 | TRBD2 | TRBJ2-7
TGTGCCAGCAGCGAAAGGCCTAGCGGGAGGTTCTCCTACGAGCAGTACTTC | CASSERPSGRFSYEQYF | - | TRBV7-9 | TRBD2 | TRBJ2-7
TGTGCCAGCAGCTTAGGAGGTAGCGGGGGTTACGAGCAGTACTTC | CASSLGGSGGYEQYF | - | TRBV7-9 | TRBD2 | TRBJ2-7
TGTGCCAGCAGCTTAGCGGGGACTAGCTCCTACGAGCAGTACTTC | CASSLAGTSSYEQYF | many | TRBV7-6 | TRBD2 | TRBJ2-7
TGTGCCAGCACCGGAGGCGGGGGACCTCGTGGGCAGTTCTTC | CASTGGGGPRGQFF | - | TRBV28 | TRBD2 | TRBJ2-1
TGTGCCAGCAGTTCGATCCCCCGGGACAGGGACAGAGGCGAGCAGTACTTC | CASSSIPRDRDRGEQYF | - | TRBV6-2/TRBV6-3 | TRBD1 | TRBJ2-7
TGCAGTGCTAGAGATCCGGGACAGCAATCTATGGGCTACACCTTC | CSARDPGQQSMGYTF | - | TRBV20-1 | TRBD1 | TRBJ1-2
TGTGCCAGCAGCTCAGAGAAGGGAAAACTGTTTTTT | CASSSEKGKLFF | many | TRBV11-2 | - | TRBJ1-4
TGTGCCAGCCGTTCCCAGGTGGATACTGAAGCTTTCTTT | CASRSQVDTEAFF | few | TRBV7-2 | - | TRBJ1-1
TGCAGCGTTGAGGACAGGGGGCCGGCCGGGGAGCTGTTTTTT | CSVEDRGPAGELFF | few | TRBV29-1 | TRBD1 | TRBJ2-2
TGTGCCAGCAGCTCGCCCCAGACTAGCGGGAGCCACGAGACCCAGTACTTC | CASSSPQTSGSHETQYF | few | TRBV7-9 | TRBD2 | TRBJ2-5
TGTGCCAGCAGTTACGGGCGGGGATACCAAGAGACCCAGTACTTC | CASSYGRGYQETQYF | - | TRBV6-2/TRBV6-3 | - | TRBJ2-5
TGTGCCAGCACCACACAGGTCGGTGGCTACACCTTC | CASTTQVGGYTF | - | TRBV28 | - | TRBJ1-2
TGCAGCGTTGAAGATCTCGGGGGACGGTCACCCCTCCACTTT | CSVEDLGGRSPLHF | few | TRBV29-1 | - | TRBJ1-6
TGCAGTGCAGCCGTAGGATCGGGATACGAGCAGTACTTC | CSAAVGSGYEQYF | - | TRBV20-1 | - | TRBJ2-7
TGTGCCAGCAGTGAACTGGAGGGGTACGGAGGCTACACCTTC | CASSELEGYGGYTF | - | TRBV6-1 | - | TRBJ1-2
TGTGCCAGCAGCCAGGAGCGTTTCTCTGGGGCCAACGTCCTGACTTTC | CASSQERFSGANVLTF | - | TRBV3-1 | - | TRBJ2-6
TGTGCCAGCAGCTTAGTGGGGGACGGAAAGTACCAAGAGACCCAGTACTTC | CASSLVGDGKYQETQYF | - | TRBV7-9 | - | TRBJ2-5
TGTGCCTGGACGCCGGGAGGACCCTCCTACAATGAGCAGTTCTTC | CAWTPGGPSYNEQFF | few | TRBV30 | TRBD2 | TRBJ2-1
TGTGCCAGCGGACGGTTGGATACGCAGTATTTT | CASGRLDTQYF | - | TRBV3-1 | - | TRBJ2-3
TGTGCCAGCAGCTTGGACAAGGATAATTCACCCCTCCACTTT | CASSLDKDNSPLHF | many | TRBV5-4 | - | TRBJ1-6
TGTGCCAGCAGCTTAGACAGGAAAGCCTACAATGAGCAGTTCTTC | CASSLDRKAYNEQFF | - | TRBV7-2 | - | TRBJ2-1
TGTGCCGCCACCCGGAGGGGTCCCAACACCGGGGAGCTGTTTTTT | CAATRRGPNTGELFF | few | TRBV7-9 | - | TRBJ2-2
TGTGCCAGCAACCTGCGAGGGCCGGACACCGGGGAGCTGTTTTTT | CASNLRGPDTGELFF | - | TRBV5-5 | - | TRBJ2-2
TGCAGTGCTAGCCCCCGGCAGAACACTGAAGCTTTCTTT | CSASPRQNTEAFF | few | TRBV20-1 | - | TRBJ1-1
TGCAGCGTTGAAGTTGGCGGGAGATCTGAGCAGTTCTTC | CSVEVGGRSEQFF | - | TRBV29-1 | TRBD2 | TRBJ2-1
TGTGCCACCAGTCGCGGGGATCAGCCCCAGCATTTT | CATSRGDQPQHF | few | TRBV24-1 | - | TRBJ1-5
TGCGCCAGCAGCCACTCCGGACAGTCCTATAATTCACCCCTCCACTTT | CASSHSGQSYNSPLHF | few | TRBV4-1 | - | TRBJ1-6
TGTGCCAGCAGTAACCCACAGGGGGCTGTGGAGACCCAGTACTTC | CASSNPQGAVETQYF | few | TRBV3-1 | TRBD1 | TRBJ2-5
TGTGCCAGCAGCTTTAGGGGCCGCAGTAGCACTGAAGCTTTCTTT | CASSFRGRSSTEAFF | - | TRBV7-2 | - | TRBJ1-1
TGCAGTGCTAGTGCGCTAGCGGGTCCATGGGATACGCAGTATTTT | CSASALAGPWDTQYF | - | TRBV20-1 | TRBD2 | TRBJ2-3
TGTGCCAGCAGCTATGAAGATACGCAGTATTTT | CASSYEDTQYF | - | TRBV7-9 | - | TRBJ2-3
TGTGCCAGCAGTCAAGGCGTAGCGGGCCAAGAGACCCAGTACTTC | CASSQGVAGQETQYF | - | TRBV28 | TRBD2 | TRBJ2-5
TGTGCCAGCACCGGGGGGTTGGGGAGTCAGCCCCAGCATTTT | CASTGGLGSQPQHF | - | TRBV6-6 | - | TRBJ1-5
TGCAGTGCTAGAGTGAACAGCATGTCAGAAAAACTGTTTTTT | CSARVNSMSEKLFF | once | TRBV20-1 | - | TRBJ1-4
TGTGCCAGCTCACCACTAGTAGCGGGGTTCACAGATACGCAGTATTTT | CASSPLVAGFTDTQYF | - | TRBV18 | TRBD2 | TRBJ2-3
TGTGCCAGCAGGGCCGGGGGGGCTAACACCGGGGAGCTGTTTTTT | CASRAGGANTGELFF | few | TRBV7-3 | TRBD2 | TRBJ2-2
TGTGCCAGCAGCCCCGGGACAGGGAGCCGAAATGAGCAGTTCTTC | CASSPGTGSRNEQFF | - | TRBV3-1 | TRBD1 | TRBJ2-1
TGTGCCAGCAGTTCCGGGACAGGCATTCAATACTACGAGCAGTACTTC | CASSSGTGIQYYEQYF | - | TRBV28 | TRBD1 | TRBJ2-7
TGTGCCAGCTCACCGGCTAATTCACCCCTCCACTTT | CASSPANSPLHF | - | TRBV18 | - | TRBJ1-6
TGTGCCAGCAGTCAGCGGGGACTATCCTACGAGCAGTACTTC | CASSQRGLSYEQYF | - | TRBV28 | TRBD2 | TRBJ2-7
TGTGCCAGCAGAAGGGGGTTTAACAATGAGCAGTTCTTC | CASRRGFNNEQFF | - | TRBV6-1 | - | TRBJ2-1
TGCAGTGCTCCCCGACAGGGCTCCTACAATGAGCAGTTCTTC | CSAPRQGSYNEQFF | many | TRBV20-1 | TRBD1 | TRBJ2-1
TGCAGTGCTAGAACCGCGGGTGTACATACGCAGTATTTT | CSARTAGVHTQYF | - | TRBV20-1 | - | TRBJ2-3
TGCGCCAGCACCCCAGGGGATTACGAGCAGTACTTC | CASTPGDYEQYF | - | TRBV10-2 | - | TRBJ2-7
TGTGCCAGCAGGGGTAGGGGAAACACTGAAGCTTTCTTT | CASRGRGNTEAFF | few | TRBV5-6 | - | TRBJ1-1
TGTGCCACCAGTGATTTCCGGACAGGTAACACTGAAGCTTTCTTT | CATSDFRTGNTEAFF | few | TRBV24-1 | TRBD1 | TRBJ1-1
TGTGCCAGCAGCGACCGAATGCGCATACAAGAGACCCAGTACTTC | CASSDRMRIQETQYF | - | TRBV9 | - | TRBJ2-5
TGCAGTGCCCAGTCCCACGACAGCCTATATAATTCACCCCTCCACTTT | CSAQSHDSLYNSPLHF | few | TRBV20-1 | - | TRBJ1-6